This T cell receptor beta chain was found in a study of early T cells in non-severe SARS-CoV-2 infection. TCRdb redid the calling of the 5' RACE reads with MiXCR, one entry per CDR3 protein. The sample lists approximately 97,000 distinct CDR3 sequences; approximately 11% were seen once. The CDR3 runs to 11 residues. The V end lost 3 bases, the J end lost 5 bases, and 8 bases lay between the germline ends. Germline CDR1 DFQATT, CDR2 SNEGSKA (reference sequence). The TCR was taken from an adult who was a healthcare worker with PCR-confirmed SARS-CoV-2 infection or an uninfected control (not recorded which). The chain links TRBV20-1 to TRBJ2-7; D remains ambiguous. The sequencing used whole blood, collected at baseline. The CDR3 DNA reads TGCAGTGCTAGTCTGGGGAACGAGCAGTACTTC. Amino acid sequence: CSASLGNEQYF.